The 14 T cell receptor beta chains below come from one sample, sequenced in a study of beta chain features in type 1 diabetes. No antigen has been assigned to these receptors. Investigators reverse transcribed all isolated RNA, so they sequenced expressed TCRB transcripts. Assay used: immunoSEQ multiplex PCR; TCRdb lists only in-frame clones, some missing. The repertoire consists of 600,000 or so clones, with 12% occurring once and the leading ten covering around 0.12%. General study points: In all four CD4+ subsets, TCRB CDR3 length was significantly, moderately reduced in type 1 diabetes.

The sample was naive CD4+ T cells from blood. These receptors originate from a man between 25 and 39 years old with type 1 diabetes.

V and J are TRBV5-6 and TRBJ2-5; 11 bases match TRBD2. After removal of 7 bases from V and 4 bases from J, the junction contained 9 bases not matched to a gene. Germline CDR1 reads SGHDT; CDR2 reads YYEEEE. The CDR3 runs to 15 residues. CDR3 DNA: TGTGCCAGCTCCTCTCATGGGACTAGCGGAGAGACCCAGTACTTC. It codes for CASSSHGTSGETQYF.

The chain recombines TRBV7-2 with TRBJ2-5; the D gene is possibly TRBD2 (5 bases). V was trimmed by 1 base and J by 3 bases, leaving 12 bases between them. CDR3 length: 15 amino acids. Germline V gene data show CDR1 as SGHTA and CDR2 as FQGNSA. The CDR3 region is CASSLVYTAEETQYF. The CDR3 region has the DNA TGTGCCAGCAGCTTAGTTTACACAGCGGAAGAGACCCAGTACTTC.

The V call is TRBV5-4, the J call TRBJ1-5; maybe TRBD1 (6 bases). The V end lost 10 bases, the J end lost 2 bases, and 19 bases lay between the germline ends. There are 15 residues in the CDR3. Germline assignment: CDR1 SGHNT and CDR2 YYREEE (reference sequence). The CDR3 sequence is CAFTRGGMGNQPQHF. Written as DNA, the CDR3 is TGTGCCTTTACGAGGGGGGGCATGGGCAATCAGCCCCAGCATTTT. Based on the CDR3 plus reference TRBV5-4 and TRBJ1-5, the full variable domain is ETGVTQSPTHLIKTRGQQVTLRCSSQSGHNTVSWYQQALGQGPQFIFQYYREEENGRGNFPPRFSGLQFPNYSSELNVNALELDDSALYLCAFTRGGMGNQPQHFGDGTRLSIL.

This chain links TRBV9 with TRBJ2-5, with 7 bases matching TRBD1. V trimming: 7 bases; J trimming: 4 bases; junction bases outside the gene matches: 16. The CDR3 has 16 amino acids. Germline CDR1 is SGDLS and CDR2 is YYNGEE. The CDR3 sequence is CASSGSGGQVRETQYF. In DNA form, the CDR3 reads TGTGCCAGCTCCGGTTCAGGGGGACAAGTCAGAGAGACCCAGTACTTC.

This sequence joins TRBV4-3 and TRBJ2-7, with a weak D call TRBD2 (5 bases). CDR3 length: 15 residues. Germline CDR1 is LGHNA and CDR2 is YSLEER. V shed 0 bases and J shed 7 bases, with 16 bases lying between them. Written as DNA, the CDR3 is TGCGCCAGCAGCCAAGATACGGGGTCCGTGAGGGAGCAGTACTTC. Translating gives CASSQDTGSVREQYF.

This sequence joins TRBV15 and TRBJ2-2, with D maybe TRBD2 (5 bases). The CDR3 sequence is 14 residues long. Trimming removed 5 bases from V and 2 bases from J, with 9 bases in between. From germline, CDR1 is LNHNV and CDR2 YYDKDF (reference sequence). The CDR3 bases are TGTGCCACCAGCGGTGGGAGTAACACCGGGGAGCTGTTTTTT. Protein: CATSGGSNTGELFF.

The V gene is TRBV28, the J gene TRBJ1-5; tentative D call: TRBD1 (5 bases). Germline V gives CDR1 MDHEN, CDR2 SYDVKM. Trimming took off 4 bases at V and 6 bases at J, with 19 bases between the two ends. The CDR3 is 16 residues long. CDR3 bases: TGTGCCAGCAGTTATCCCGTGACAGTAGGGATTCAGCCCCAGCATTTT. Its translation: CASSYPVTVGIQPQHF.

The chain carries TRBV4-2 and TRBJ2-1, with 7 nucleotides matching TRBD1. Germline CDR1 LGHNA, CDR2 YNFKEQ. V dropped 1 base and J dropped 0; count of bases not matched to a gene: 3. There are 16 residues in the CDR3. The CDR3 sequence is CASSQGQGRSYNEQFF. In nucleotides, the CDR3 is TGTGCCAGCAGCCAAGGACAGGGACGCTCCTACAATGAGCAGTTCTTC.

The V gene is TRBV29-1, the J gene TRBJ1-2; a weak D match, TRBD1 (6 bases). The germline CDR1 and CDR2 sequences are SQVTM and ANQGSEA. CDR3 size: 12 residues. V lost 7 bases and J lost 4, with 13 bases in between. CDR3 loop: CSGLQGAYGYTF. The CDR3 coding sequence is TGCAGCGGACTACAGGGAGCCTATGGCTACACCTTC.

This chain uses TRBV28 with TRBJ1-2; D is ambiguous. This CDR3 has 13 residues. Germline V lookup: CDR1 MDHEN, CDR2 SYDVKM. V dropped 3 bases and J dropped 1 base, with 6 bases sitting between them. CDR3 region: CASSLFSNYGYTF. CDR3 DNA: TGTGCCAGCAGTTTGTTCAGTAACTATGGCTACACCTTC.

This chain uses TRBV14 with TRBJ1-2; tentative D call: TRBD1 (5 bases). This CDR3 is built from 12 residues. The V gene lost 6 bases and the J gene lost 8 bases, with 13 bases spanning the gap. Germline V CDR1 and CDR2: SGHDN, FVKESK. CDR3 residues: CASRWGSEGYTF. The CDR3 DNA follows: TGTGCCAGCAGATGGGGGAGTGAGGGCTACACCTTC.

In this sample, this clone turned up a few times. The CDR3 sequence is CSVEFQSEAYGYTF. Written as DNA, the CDR3 is TGCAGCGTTGAATTCCAGTCCGAGGCCTATGGCTACACCTTC. This rearrangement joins TRBV29-1 to TRBJ1-2; no definite D call. V lost 2 bases and J 4 bases, leaving 14 bases between the germline ends. The CDR3 is made up of 14 amino acids. The germline V gene has CDR1 SQVTM and CDR2 ANQGSEA.

The table lists this clone with a few counts. The chain recombines TRBV4-2 with TRBJ2-1, with D perhaps assigned TRBD1 or TRBD2 (5 bases each). This CDR3 is 14 amino acids long. Germline V gene lookup returns CDR1 LGHNA and CDR2 YNFKEQ. V was cut by 1 base and J by 2 bases, with 6 bases left in between. CDR3 DNA sequence: TGTGCCAGCAGCCAAGGGGGGACCTACAATGAGCAGTTCTTC. Translation gives CASSQGGTYNEQFF.

This clone was counted between two and nine times. The chain carries TRBV7-2 and TRBJ2-5; D is unresolved. Per the germline V gene, CDR1 is SGHTA and CDR2 is FQGNSA. The CDR3 runs to 15 residues. V was shortened by 1 base and J by 7 bases, with 16 bases between the two germline ends. The CDR3: CASSLVVQPPGTQYF. The CDR3 region has the DNA TGTGCCAGCAGCTTAGTAGTACAGCCCCCGGGGACCCAGTACTTC. Variable domain in full (rest from reference TRBV7-2 and TRBJ2-5): GAGVSQSPSNKVTEKGKDVELRCDPISGHTALYWYRQSLGQGLEFLIYFQGNSAPDKSGLPSDRFSAERTGGSVSTLTIQRTQQEDSAVYLCASSLVVQPPGTQYFGPGTRLLVL.